These 23 T cell receptor beta chains share one sample of origin, sequenced in a study of response to subunit inactivated influenza vaccine. TCRdb reprocessed the RT-PCR reads with MiXCR, giving one entry per CDR3 protein. The top ten clones hold 3% of a sample with approximately 520,000 distinct CDR3 sequences, 16% of them seen once. Sequencing used CD4+ T cells sorted from PBMCs, obtained roughly 24 months after vaccination. Every receptor here comes from a man between 50 and 69 years old who received an inactivated influenza vaccine.

The V gene is TRBV5-1, the J gene TRBJ2-4; D call uncertain. This CDR3 comprises 14 residues. V lost 4 bases to trimming and J lost 0 bases, with 8 bases between them. Germline loops: CDR1 SGHRS, CDR2 YFSETQ. The DNA for the CDR3 is TGCGCCAGCAGCCCCAGTGTAGCCAAAAACATTCAGTACTTC. Protein: CASSPSVAKNIQYF.

This sequence joins TRBV14 and TRBJ2-2; D possibly corresponds to TRBD2 (5 bases). Between the trimmed V and J ends, which lost 10 bases and 3 bases, there was a span of 12 bases. The CDR3 extends over 13 amino acids. The germline CDR1 and CDR2 sequences are SGHDN and FVKESK. The CDR3 region has the DNA TGTGCCACCAAGGGAGTGCACACCGGGGAGCTGTTTTTT. Protein: CATKGVHTGELFF.

This clonotype was found a few times. The chain uses TRBV10-3 and TRBJ2-3, with TRBD1 as a possible D gene (6 bases). Germline V CDR1 and CDR2: ENHRY, SYGVKD. CDR3 length equals 14 residues. Trimming cost V 6 bases and J 2 bases, with 12 bases left between them. CDR3 sequence (DNA): TGTGCCATCAGAAAAGGGGGAGACACAGATACGCAGTATTTT. The encoded protein is CAIRKGGDTDTQYF.

This clonotype was counted between two and nine times. The V and J genes are TRBV4-3 and TRBJ2-7, with 7 bases identical to TRBD1. The length of the CDR3 is 15 residues. The V and J ends lost 1 base and 3 bases, in that order; junction bases with no gene match: 6. Looked up from germline, CDR1 is LGHNA and CDR2 is YSLEER. CDR3 in amino acids: CASSQAPTGIYEQYF. The CDR3, as DNA: TGCGCCAGCAGCCAAGCCCCGACAGGGATCTACGAGCAGTACTTC.

In its sample, this clonotype was seen a few times. V usage is TRBV24-1 and J usage is TRBJ2-3; no definite D call. This CDR3 spans 13 amino acids. CDR1 is KGHDR, CDR2 SFDVKD, per germline. Trimming stripped 4 bases from V and 2 bases from J, with 6 bases between. CDR3 nucleotide sequence: TGTGCCACCAGTGAAGCAATCACAGATACGCAGTATTTT. Its protein is CATSEAITDTQYF.

This clonotype was counted a few times. In DNA form, the CDR3 reads TGTGCCAGCAGCTTAGGGGCACAGGGGGCTAACTATGGCTACACCTTC. Encoded protein: CASSLGAQGANYGYTF. The chain has TRBV7-8 and TRBJ1-2, with TRBD1 identical over 8 bases. The germline CDR1 and CDR2 sequences are SGHVS and FQNEAQ. V trimming: 1 base; J trimming: 0 bases; junction bases outside the gene matches: 4. The CDR3 extends over 16 amino acids.

This chain uses TRBV20-1 with TRBJ2-1; 12 bases are a match to TRBD2. V lost 5 bases, J lost 9 bases, and 8 bases stayed unmatched. The germline V gene has CDR1 DFQATT and CDR2 SNEGSKA (reference sequence). The CDR3 covers 14 residues. In nucleotides, the CDR3 is TGCAGTGCTCGAGGACTAGCGGGACCTTTTGAGCAGTTCTTC. Protein product: CSARGLAGPFEQFF.

This clonotype was picked up a small number of times. J is TRBJ2-4 and V is TRBV11-2; 8 bases align to TRBD1. Trimming cost V 5 bases and J 8 bases; bases outside gene matches: 8. Germline-derived CDR1 and CDR2 are SGHAT and FQNNGV. This CDR3 is built from 14 residues. The DNA for the CDR3 is TGTGCCAGCAGCCGATCAGGGGGCACGGACATTCAGTACTTC. Its protein product is CASSRSGGTDIQYF.

This clonotype was detected only a few times. The rearrangement uses TRBV9 and TRBJ2-3; 9 nucleotides match TRBD2. CDR3 length equals 16 residues. With V trimmed by 0 bases and J by 1 base, 3 bases remained unmatched. Germline V gives CDR1 SGDLS, CDR2 YYNGEE. DNA of the CDR3: TGTGCCAGCAGCGTAGACGCGGGGGGGCGCACAGATACGCAGTATTTT. Translation gives CASSVDAGGRTDTQYF.

This clonotype has more than one count but fewer than ten. The chain carries TRBV12-3 or TRBV12-4 and TRBJ2-2; a weak D match, TRBD2 (6 bases). The CDR3 is 14 residues long. Trimming left V 10 bases short and J 6 bases short, with 18 bases between. The DNA of the CDR3 is TGTGCCATTTCGACTAGTTGGATTCCCGGGGAGCTGTTTTTT. Translation: CAISTSWIPGELFF.

J is TRBJ2-1 and V is TRBV27; D unclear. V lost 2 bases to trimming and J lost 9 bases, with 11 bases between them. The V gene's germline CDR1 is MNHEY and CDR2 SMNVEV (reference sequence). The CDR3 sequence is 13 residues long. CDR3 protein: CASSLRRVGEQFF. CDR3 in DNA: TGTGCCAGCAGTTTAAGACGGGTCGGTGAGCAGTTCTTC.

This chain joins TRBV20-1 and TRBJ2-1; 12 bases agree with TRBD2. The CDR3 consists of 15 residues. CDR1 is DFQATT, CDR2 SNEGSKA, per germline (reference sequence). Trimming at V came to 1 base and at J to 6 bases, leaving 4 bases not matched to a gene. CDR3 sequence reads: CSARGLAGGRNEQFF. The CDR3 DNA is TGCAGTGCTAGAGGGCTAGCGGGAGGGCGCAATGAGCAGTTCTTC.

This chain links TRBV6-2 or TRBV6-3 with TRBJ2-7; D is uncertain. The V end lost 3 bases, the J end lost 11 bases, and 17 bases lay between the germline ends. CDR1 MNHEY and CDR2 SVGEGT come from the germline V gene. This CDR3 region has 13 residues. CDR3 protein: CASSYGSPGVEYF. DNA of the CDR3: TGTGCCAGCAGTTATGGCTCCCCGGGTGTGGAGTACTTC.

The chain employs TRBV6-2 or TRBV6-3 and TRBJ2-7; 7 bases map to TRBD1. This CDR3 is 16 amino acids long. V trimming: 0 bases; J trimming: 7 bases; junction bases outside the gene matches: 12. From germline, CDR1 is MNHEY and CDR2 SVGEGT. This CDR3 reads CASSYSRTGPGREQYF. CDR3 in DNA: TGTGCCAGCAGTTACTCAAGGACAGGTCCCGGGCGGGAGCAGTACTTC.

The sample holds a few counts of this clonotype. The V and J genes are TRBV6-2 or TRBV6-3 and TRBJ2-1; D is ambiguous. The CDR3 extends over 15 amino acids. V dropped 5 bases and J dropped 0 bases, with 11 bases sitting between them. From germline, CDR1 is MNHEY and CDR2 SVGEGT. In nucleotides, the CDR3 is TGTGCCAGCAGTCCGAGACCGAGCTCCTACAATGAGCAGTTCTTC. Translation gives CASSPRPSSYNEQFF.

This clonotype was counted only a few times. CDR3 DNA sequence: TGTGCCAGCAGCCCGCAAGGACTGGGAGTGACTGAAGCTTTCTTT. It encodes CASSPQGLGVTEAFF. The chain links TRBV7-2 to TRBJ1-1; D not certain. The length of the CDR3 is 15 residues. CDR1 SGHTA and CDR2 FQGNSA come from the germline V gene. The ends were cut back, 5 bases at V and 5 bases at J, with 18 bases in the middle.

The chain couples TRBV20-1 to TRBJ2-5; 9 positions match TRBD2. Looked up from germline, CDR1 is DFQATT and CDR2 is SNEGSKA (reference sequence). The trim removed 1 base at V and 0 bases at J, leaving 9 bases unmatched. The CDR3 length is 17 residues. The CDR3 loop reads CSARVGSRGGNQETQYF. The CDR3 DNA is TGCAGTGCTAGAGTCGGTTCGCGGGGGGGGAACCAAGAGACCCAGTACTTC.

This clonotype occurred many times. The CDR3 DNA sequence: TGTGCCAGCAGTGAAGAGAACCTCAATGAGCAGTTCTTC. Protein: CASSEENLNEQFF. The chain uses TRBV2 and TRBJ2-1; D is ambiguous. V dropped 1 base and J dropped 6 bases, with 7 bases sitting between them. The CDR3 totals 13 residues. Germline CDR1 SNHLY, CDR2 FYNNEI.

This clonotype has at least ten counts. The rearrangement joins TRBV12-3 or TRBV12-4 to TRBJ2-3; no firm D call. Trimming shortened V by 4 bases and J by 0 bases, and 8 bases separated the two germline ends. This CDR3 region has 14 residues. The CDR3 nucleotides are TGTGCCAGCAGTTCCCGGCCTAGCACAGATACGCAGTATTTT. It translates to CASSSRPSTDTQYF.

The chain couples TRBV6-6 to TRBJ2-5; 7 nucleotides align to TRBD2. The V gene end was trimmed by 5 bases and the J gene end by 7 bases; junction bases not matched to a gene: 4. Germline CDR1 reads MNHNY; CDR2 reads SVGAGI (reference sequence). CDR3 length: 12 amino acids. CDR3 loop: CASSAPGGTQYF. The CDR3 DNA follows: TGTGCCAGCAGTGCCCCGGGGGGGACCCAGTACTTC.

This clonotype showed up just a few times. The chain uses TRBV27 and TRBJ2-4, with D tentatively TRBD1 or TRBD2 (5 bases each). Germline CDR1 is MNHEY and CDR2 is SMNVEV (reference sequence). The CDR3 covers 16 residues. The V and J ends lost 0 bases and 7 bases respectively, with 16 bases between them. In nucleotides, the CDR3 is TGTGCCAGCAGTTTATCCGGGGCTCGGCCTAAGAACATTCAGTACTTC. As protein: CASSLSGARPKNIQYF.

The V gene is TRBV6-2 or TRBV6-3, the J gene TRBJ2-5, with 7 bases that match TRBD1. The V gene end was trimmed by 2 bases and the J gene end by 4 bases; junction bases not matched to a gene: 4. CDR1 MNHEY and CDR2 SVGEGT come from the germline V gene. This CDR3 contains 14 residues. The CDR3: CASSYDRVAETQYF. The CDR3 nucleotides read TGTGCCAGCAGTTACGACAGGGTTGCAGAGACCCAGTACTTC.

The rearrangement uses TRBV27 and TRBJ2-5; 16 nucleotides align to TRBD2. Germline V gene sequence: CDR1 MNHEY, CDR2 SMNVEV (reference sequence). The J segment lost 5 bases and the V segment lost 5 bases, leaving 11 bases of the junction unmatched. CDR3 length: 18 residues. The CDR3 DNA follows: TGTGCCAGCAGTACGGGACTAGCGGGAGGGCCTGCTCCGGAGACCCAGTACTTC. Translating it yields CASSTGLAGGPAPETQYF.